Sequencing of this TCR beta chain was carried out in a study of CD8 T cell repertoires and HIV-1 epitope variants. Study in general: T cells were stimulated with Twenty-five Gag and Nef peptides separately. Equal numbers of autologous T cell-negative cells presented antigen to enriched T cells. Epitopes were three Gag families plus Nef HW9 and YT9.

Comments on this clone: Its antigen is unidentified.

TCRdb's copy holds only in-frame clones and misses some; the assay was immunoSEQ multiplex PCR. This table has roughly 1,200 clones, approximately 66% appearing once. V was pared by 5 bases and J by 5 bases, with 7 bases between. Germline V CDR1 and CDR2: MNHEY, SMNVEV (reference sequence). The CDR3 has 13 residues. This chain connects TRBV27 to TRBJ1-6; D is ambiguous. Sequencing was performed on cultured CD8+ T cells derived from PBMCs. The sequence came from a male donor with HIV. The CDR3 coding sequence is TGTGCCAGCAGTACGACAAATAATTCACCCCTCCACTTT. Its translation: CASSTTNNSPLHF.